Listed below are T cell receptor beta chains from one sample, sequenced in a study of blood T cell repertoires in COVID-19. This table comes from immunoSEQ multiplex PCR, and its TCRdb copy is limited to in-frame clones, with some not included. The table records under 20,000 clones, more than 75% of them present only once. Sequencing used peripheral blood. The receptors stem from a human donor with active COVID-19. The donor label of this sample is uncertain. The CDR3 runs from the conserved cysteine through the conserved F or W. The D gene is left open where the match is weak. For some rows the clone size is stated as once, few or many, or as a class when expanded; others skip it.

>TRBV6-5|NA|NA|TRBJ1-3
CASSHGGGNTIYF
TGTGCCAGCAGTCACGGGGGTGGAAACACCATATATTTT
>TRBV12-3/TRBV12-4|TRBD1|NA|TRBJ1-2
CASSATGADGYTF
TGTGCCAGCAGTGCAACAGGGGCGGATGGCTACACCTTC
>TRBV27|NA|NA|TRBJ2-1
CASSQLGRGDYNEQFF
TGTGCCAGCAGCCAGCTAGGGAGGGGGGACTACAATGAGCAGTTCTTC
>TRBV19|TRBD1|few|TRBJ1-5
CASSQGQGQPQHF
TGTGCCAGTAGTCAGGGACAGGGACAGCCCCAGCATTTT
>TRBV6-7|TRBD2|NA|TRBJ2-7
CASSASLAGGRSCEQYF
TGTGCCAGCAGTGCCTCCCTAGCGGGGGGCCGTAGCTGCGAGCAGTACTTC
>TRBV11-3|NA|NA|TRBJ2-2
CASSFPSGTGELFF
TGTGCCAGCAGCTTCCCTAGTGGTACCGGGGAGCTGTTTTTT
>TRBV21-1|NA|NA|TRBJ1-5
CASSPQQGVMQPQHF
TGTGCCAGCAGCCCCCAACAGGGGGTGATGCAGCCCCAGCATTTT
>TRBV18|TRBD2|NA|TRBJ2-1
CASSFGLAGGEQFF
TGTGCCAGCTCATTTGGACTAGCGGGGGGTGAGCAGTTCTTC
>TRBV19|NA|NA|TRBJ1-2
CASSTPTGYGYTF
TGTGCCAGTAGTACCCCGACAGGCTATGGCTACACCTTC
>TRBV4-1|NA|NA|TRBJ2-3
CASSQGLISSTDTQYF
TGCGCCAGCAGCCAAGGGCTTATTTCGTCCACAGATACGCAGTATTTT
>TRBV7-9|TRBD1|NA|TRBJ1-5
CASSWTGGNQPQHF
TGTGCCAGCAGCTGGACAGGGGGCAATCAGCCCCAGCATTTT
>TRBV7-8|NA|NA|TRBJ1-1
CASSSMTGEAFF
TGTGCCAGCAGCTCAATGACAGGAGAAGCTTTCTTT
>TRBV3-1/TRBV3-2|TRBD2|NA|TRBJ2-3
CASSQVFSKTSGGGDTQYF
TGTGCCAGCAGCCAAGTGTTTTCTAAGACTAGCGGGGGCGGGGATACGCAGTATTTT
>TRBV10-3|NA|NA|TRBJ2-1
CAISEAYEQFF
TGTGCCATCAGTGAAGCGTACGAGCAGTTCTTC